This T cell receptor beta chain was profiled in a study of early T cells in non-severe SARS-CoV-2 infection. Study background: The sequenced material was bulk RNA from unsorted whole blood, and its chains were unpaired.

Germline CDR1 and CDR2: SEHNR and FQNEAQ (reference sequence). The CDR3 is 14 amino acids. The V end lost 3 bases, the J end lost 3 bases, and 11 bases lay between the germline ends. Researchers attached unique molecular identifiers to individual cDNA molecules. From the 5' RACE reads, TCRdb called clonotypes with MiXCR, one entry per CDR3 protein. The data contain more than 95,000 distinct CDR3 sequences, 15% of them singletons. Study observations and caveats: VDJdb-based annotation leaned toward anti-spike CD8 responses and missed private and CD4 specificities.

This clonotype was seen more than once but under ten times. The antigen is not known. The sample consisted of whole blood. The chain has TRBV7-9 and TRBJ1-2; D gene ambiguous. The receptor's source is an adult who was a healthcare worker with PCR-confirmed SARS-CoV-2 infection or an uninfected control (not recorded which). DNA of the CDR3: TGTGCCAGCAGCTTTCAGGCGGTGGACTATGGCTACACCTTC. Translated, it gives CASSFQAVDYGYTF.